This T cell receptor (beta chain) was observed in a study of blood T cell repertoires in COVID-19. Profiling relied on immunoSEQ multiplex PCR, and the TCRdb table lists in-frame clones only, not all of them. The table has about 200,000 clones, 89% seen once. Germline trimming cut 4 bases from V and 4 bases from J; bases unmatched to any gene: 3. Germline V lookup: CDR1 SNHLY, CDR2 FYNNEI. The CDR3 has 14 residues. The receptor was derived from a woman aged 18-30 years who had recovered from COVID-19. Sequencing input: PBMCs or T cells enriched from blood (not recorded which). This chain connects TRBV2 to TRBJ2-3; 9 nucleotides match TRBD1. The CDR3 DNA reads TGTGCCAGCAGTGTTAGACAGGGGGCAGATACGCAGTATTTT. Translating it yields CASSVRQGADTQYF.